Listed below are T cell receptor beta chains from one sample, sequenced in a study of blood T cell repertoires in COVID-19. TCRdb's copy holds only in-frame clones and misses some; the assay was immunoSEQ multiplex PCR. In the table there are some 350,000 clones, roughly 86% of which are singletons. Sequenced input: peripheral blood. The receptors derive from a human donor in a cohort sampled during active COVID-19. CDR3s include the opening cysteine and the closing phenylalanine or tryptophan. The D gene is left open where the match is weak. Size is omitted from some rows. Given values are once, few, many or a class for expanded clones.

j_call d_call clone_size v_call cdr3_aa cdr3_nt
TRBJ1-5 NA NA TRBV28 CASSLGTAYSNQPQHF TGTGCCAGCAGCCTTGGGACTGCCTATAGCAATCAGCCCCAGCATTTT
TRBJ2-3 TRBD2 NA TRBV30 CAWILAAGGTQYF TGTGCCTGGATTCTGGCCGCGGGGGGGACGCAGTATTTT
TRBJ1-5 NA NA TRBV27 CASSSSSNQPQHF TGTGCCAGCAGTTCATCCTCGAATCAGCCCCAGCATTTT
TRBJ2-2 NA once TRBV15 CATSRETAANTGELFF TGTGCCACCAGCAGAGAGACAGCCGCGAACACCGGGGAGCTGTTTTTT
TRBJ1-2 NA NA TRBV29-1 CSVVEGGYTF TGCAGCGTTGTGGAGGGTGGCTACACCTTC
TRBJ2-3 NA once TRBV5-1 CASSLDYRTDTQYF TGCGCCAGCAGCCTGGACTATCGCACAGATACGCAGTATTTT
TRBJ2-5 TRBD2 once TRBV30 CAWASGGPLETQYF TGTGCCTGGGCGTCGGGAGGGCCCCTAGAGACCCAGTACTTC
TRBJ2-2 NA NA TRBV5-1 CASSPKSGANTGELFF TGCGCCAGCAGCCCCAAAAGCGGAGCGAACACCGGGGAGCTGTTTTTT
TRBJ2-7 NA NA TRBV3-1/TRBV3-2 CASSQDRDSEQYF TGTGCCAGCAGCCAAGATAGGGACTCCGAGCAGTACTTC
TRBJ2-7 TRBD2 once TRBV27 CASSRERENYEQYF TGTGCCAGCAGTCGGGAGCGGGAGAACTACGAGCAGTACTTC
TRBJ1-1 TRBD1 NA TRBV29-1 CSVLQGNKNTEAFF TGCAGCGTGTTACAGGGGAACAAGAACACTGAAGCTTTCTTT
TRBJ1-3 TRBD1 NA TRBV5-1 CASSLDQGASSGNTIYF TGCGCCAGCAGCTTGGACCAGGGGGCGTCCTCTGGAAACACCATATATTTT
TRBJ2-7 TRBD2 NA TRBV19 CASRPSGGGSYEQYF TGTGCCAGCAGACCCAGCGGGGGGGGGTCCTACGAGCAGTACTTC
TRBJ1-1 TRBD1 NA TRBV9 CASSPHRGLATEAFF TGTGCCAGCAGCCCCCACAGGGGGCTAGCCACTGAAGCTTTCTTT
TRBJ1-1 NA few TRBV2 CASRQGKNTEAFF TGTGCCAGCAGACAGGGAAAGAACACTGAAGCTTTCTTT
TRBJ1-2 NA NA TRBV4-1 CASSQNGINKYGYTF TGCGCCAGCAGCCAAAACGGGATCAATAAATATGGCTACACCTTC
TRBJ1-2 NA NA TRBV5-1 CASSFSSQGDGYTF TGCGCCAGCAGCTTCTCATCACAGGGCGATGGCTACACCTTC
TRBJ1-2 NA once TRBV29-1 CSATLTEVYGYTF TGCAGCGCCACGCTTACAGAAGTCTATGGCTACACCTTC
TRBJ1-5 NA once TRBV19 CASSESGQRKNQPQHF TGTGCCAGTAGCGAGTCGGGTCAGCGTAAAAATCAGCCCCAGCATTTT
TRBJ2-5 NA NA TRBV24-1 CATSAGGTETQYF TGTGCCACCAGTGCCGGGGGAACGGAGACCCAGTACTTC
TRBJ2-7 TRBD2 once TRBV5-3 CARSLASSGSQYF TGTGCCAGAAGCTTGGCCAGTAGCGGGAGTCAGTACTTC
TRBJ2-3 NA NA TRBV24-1 CATSDPGQGGRLSTDTQYF TGTGCCACCAGTGATCCCGGACAGGGAGGGAGGCTAAGCACAGATACGCAGTATTTT
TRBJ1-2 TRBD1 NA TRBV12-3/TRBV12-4 CASIGTGNYGYTF TGTGCCAGCATCGGGACAGGCAACTATGGCTACACCTTC
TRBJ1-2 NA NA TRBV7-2 CASSLTGPFGYTF TGTGCCAGCAGTCTTACAGGGCCCTTTGGCTACACCTTC
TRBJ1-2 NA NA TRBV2 CASRLNTGLFYGYTF TGTGCCAGCAGGCTAAACACGGGACTCTTCTATGGCTACACCTTC
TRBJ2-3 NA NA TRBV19 CASSMLAHTDTQYF TGTGCCAGTAGTATGCTAGCGCACACAGATACGCAGTATTTT
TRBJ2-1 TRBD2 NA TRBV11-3 CASSQFSGRGSYNEQFF TGTGCCAGCAGCCAATTTAGCGGGAGGGGCTCCTACAATGAGCAGTTCTTC
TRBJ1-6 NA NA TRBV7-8 CASSTHQFVAGGLLSPLHF TGTGCCAGCAGCACCCATCAATTCGTGGCGGGGGGGTTATTATCACCCCTCCACTTT
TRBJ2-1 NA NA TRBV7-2 CASSFLARDEQFF TGTGCCAGCAGCTTTCTAGCGCGAGATGAGCAGTTCTTC
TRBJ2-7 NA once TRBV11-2 CASMASGYEQYF TGTGCCAGCATGGCCAGTGGCTACGAGCAGTACTTC
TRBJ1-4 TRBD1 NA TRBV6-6 CASSPDRVGKLFF TGTGCCAGCAGCCCGGACAGGGTAGGAAAACTGTTTTTT
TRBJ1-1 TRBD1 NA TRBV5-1 CASSAYRDRDTEAFF TGCGCCAGCAGCGCTTACCGGGACAGGGATACTGAAGCTTTCTTT
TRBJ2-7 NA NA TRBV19 CATSGQHDLSYEQYF TGTGCCACCTCAGGACAGCACGACCTCTCCTACGAGCAGTACTTC
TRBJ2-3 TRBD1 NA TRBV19 CASKGAGKGDTQYF TGTGCCAGTAAGGGGGCCGGGAAGGGGGATACGCAGTATTTT
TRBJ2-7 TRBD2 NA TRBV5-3 CARSSQGLAVVGTYEQYF TGTGCCAGAAGCTCCCAGGGACTAGCCGTGGTAGGGACCTACGAGCAGTACTTC
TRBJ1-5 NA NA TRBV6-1 CASSYGRVNQPQHF TGTGCCAGCAGTTATGGCAGGGTCAATCAGCCCCAGCATTTT
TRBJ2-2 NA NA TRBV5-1 CASSLIPGGDTGELFF TGCGCCAGCAGCTTGATACCGGGGGGCGACACCGGGGAGCTGTTTTTT
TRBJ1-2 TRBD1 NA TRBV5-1 CASSQGQDRGYTF TGCGCCAGCAGCCAGGGACAGGACAGAGGCTACACCTTC
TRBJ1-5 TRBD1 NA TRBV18 CASSRRPSGGGNQPQHF TGTGCCAGCTCACGGAGACCTTCAGGGGGCGGCAATCAGCCCCAGCATTTT
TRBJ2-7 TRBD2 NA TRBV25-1 CASGGLAGSYEQYF TGTGCCAGCGGTGGGCTAGCGGGTTCGTACGAGCAGTACTTC
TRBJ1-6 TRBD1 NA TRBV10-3 CAISALGGTGGSPLHF TGTGCCATCAGTGCGCTGGGAGGGACAGGGGGTTCACCCCTCCACTTT
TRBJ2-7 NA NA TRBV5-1 CASSLQGSYEQYF TGCGCCAGCAGCTTGCAGGGCTCCTACGAGCAGTACTTC
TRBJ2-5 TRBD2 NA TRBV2 CASSEEAGEGETQYF TGTGCCAGCAGTGAAGAAGCGGGAGAGGGAGAGACCCAGTACTTC
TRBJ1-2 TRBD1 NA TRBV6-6 CASSYSATGRYGYTF TGTGCCAGCAGTTACTCGGCGACAGGGAGGTATGGCTACACCTTC
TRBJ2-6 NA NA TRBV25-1 CASSGPTGTGANVLTF TGTGCCAGCAGTGGACCTACAGGGACTGGGGCCAACGTCCTGACTTTC
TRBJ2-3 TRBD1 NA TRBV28 CASVNRDSRTDTQYF TGTGCCAGCGTAAATCGGGACAGCCGCACAGATACGCAGTATTTT
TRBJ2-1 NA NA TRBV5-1 CASSLGLTYNEQFF TGCGCCAGCAGCCTGGGACTTACCTACAATGAGCAGTTCTTC
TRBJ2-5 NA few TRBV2 CASSEPTSGHHDYTETQYF TGTGCCAGCAGTGAACCCACCTCGGGACACCATGATTATACGGAGACCCAGTACTTC
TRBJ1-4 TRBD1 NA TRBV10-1 CASCPTGGLSNEKLFF TGCGCCAGCTGCCCGACAGGGGGTCTATCTAATGAAAAACTGTTTTTT
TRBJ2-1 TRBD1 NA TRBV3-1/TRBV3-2 CASSQAWDRGLWEQFF TGTGCCAGCAGCCAAGCCTGGGACAGGGGGCTCTGGGAGCAGTTCTTC
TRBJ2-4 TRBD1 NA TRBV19 CASSASGTGQIQYF TGTGCCAGTAGTGCATCCGGGACAGGGCAGATTCAGTACTTC
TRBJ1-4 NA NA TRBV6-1 CASSVNSRGVNEKLFF TGTGCCAGCAGTGTCAACTCGCGAGGAGTTAATGAAAAACTGTTTTTT
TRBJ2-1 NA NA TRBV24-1 CATSERTASSYNEQFF TGTGCCACCAGTGAGCGGACAGCCAGCTCCTACAATGAGCAGTTCTTC
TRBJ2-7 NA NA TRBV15 CATSRDLTSLYEQYF TGTGCCACCAGCAGAGATCTGACTAGTCTGTACGAGCAGTACTTC
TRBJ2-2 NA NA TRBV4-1 CASSQGRALVAANTGELFF TGCGCCAGCAGCCAAGGGCGGGCCCTAGTAGCCGCGAACACCGGGGAGCTGTTTTTT